The text below deals with one T cell receptor beta chain. The target antigen is unknown. This entry comes from a study of CD4 T cells in relation to SARS-CoV-2 and coronaviruses. TCRdb keeps only in-frame clones here, not all; method: immunoSEQ multiplex PCR. The table has 25,000 or so clones, roughly 66% seen once. After removal of 6 bases from V and 7 bases from J, the junction contained 7 bases not matched to a gene. Looked up from germline, CDR1 is SGHVS and CDR2 is FNYEAQ. This CDR3 spans 15 amino acids. Before the COVID-19 pandemic, during about 2011-2019, CD4+ T cells were taken from unexposed donors. CD4+ T cells were isolated from the cells after less than 13 days of culture. Each well had approximately 2.2 million PBMCs in 5% human AB serum with IL-2.

The source material was CD4+ T cells from PBMCs, cultured in vitro. The genes are TRBV7-6 and TRBJ2-1; 12 nucleotides match TRBD1. The clonotype comes from a human donor in good health. CDR3: CASSLGTGGLNEQFF. CDR3 nucleotides: TGTGCCAGCAGTCTGGGGACAGGGGGCTTGAATGAGCAGTTCTTC.